The next 19 T cell receptor beta chains were all read from a single sample in a study of immune evolution from preneoplasia to lung adenocarcinoma. Produced via immunoSEQ multiplex PCR; TCRdb's table is partial and in-frame only. In the table there are some 6,100 clones, over 65% of which are singletons. Sample: FFPE lung adenocarcinoma in situ tissue. Receptors originate from an older donor with lung adenocarcinoma.

The J gene is TRBJ1-2, the V gene TRBV30; 10 bases match TRBD1. The V segment lost 3 bases and the J segment 12 bases; nucleotides outside the gene matches: 13. This CDR3 region has 14 residues. Per the germline V gene, CDR1 is GTSNPN and CDR2 is SVGIG (reference sequence). The DNA for the CDR3 is TGTGCCTGGAGCCCGGGACAGGGGAGAACGCTGAACACCTTC. Translated: CAWSPGQGRTLNTF.

The rearrangement uses TRBV7-6 and TRBJ2-5, with a tentative D call TRBD1 (5 bases). V dropped 5 bases and J dropped 2 bases, with 18 bases sitting between them. Looked up from germline, CDR1 is SGHVS and CDR2 is FNYEAQ. The CDR3 contains 16 residues. This CDR3 reads CASSPAAGLLQETQYF. The CDR3, as DNA: TGTGCCAGCAGCCCCGCCGCAGGGCTCCTTCAAGAGACCCAGTACTTC. The full variable domain, in which reference TRBV7-6 and TRBJ2-5 provide the parts outside the CDR3, is GAGVSQSPRYKVTKRGQDVALRCDPISGHVSLYWYRQALGQGPEFLTYFNYEAQQDKSGLPNDRFSAERPEGSISTLTIQRTEQRDSAMYRCASSPAAGLLQETQYFGPGTRLLVL.

The chain has TRBV11-2 and TRBJ2-7; 7 nucleotides line up with TRBD1. The CDR3 has 15 amino acids. CDR1 and CDR2 (germline): SGHAT, FQNNGV. With 5 bases clipped from V and 2 bases from J, the junction kept 9 bases outside the gene matches. For the CDR3, the DNA is TGTGCCAGCAGCAAAGAAAGGACAGGTCCCTACGAGCAGTACTTC. Its protein product is CASSKERTGPYEQYF.

The chain has TRBV10-3 and TRBJ2-5, with a weak D call TRBD2 (7 bases). The closer fit of TRBJ2-7 to the DNA end suggests the J call may be wrong. The CDR3 sequence is 15 residues long. The germline V gene encodes CDR1 ENHRY and CDR2 SYGVKD. CDR3 sequence (DNA): TGTGCCATCAGGGGCGCGGGGGCAACAGTCCACGAGCAGTACTTC. It is translated as CAIRGAGATVHEQYF.

This clone has a handful of counts. This chain links TRBV6-6 with TRBJ1-1; D may be TRBD1 (5 bases). The CDR3 is 16 residues long. Trimming left V 6 bases short and J 5 bases short, with 22 bases between. Looked up from germline, CDR1 is MNHNY and CDR2 is SVGAGI (reference sequence). In DNA, the CDR3 is TGTGCCAGCAGCCCTCGGGTCCGCGGGGACGCGACTGAAGCTTTCTTT. Translation gives CASSPRVRGDATEAFF.

The chain uses TRBV27 and TRBJ1-1; possibly TRBD1 for D (5 bases). Per germline, CDR1 MNHEY and CDR2 SMNVEV (reference sequence). Between the trimmed V and J ends, which lost 5 bases and 6 bases, there was a span of 16 bases. CDR3 length equals 14 residues. The CDR3: CASSTRVGASEAFF. The CDR3 DNA reads TGTGCCAGCAGTACCAGGGTAGGAGCTTCTGAAGCTTTCTTT.

The rearrangement joins TRBV5-4 to TRBJ2-7; D might be TRBD2 (6 bases). The CDR3 consists of 14 residues. V lost 4 bases to trimming and J lost 6 bases, with 17 bases between them. Germline V CDR1 and CDR2: SGHNT, YYREEE (reference sequence). CDR3 in DNA: TGTGCCAGCAGCCTGCGGGGCCCTCAAGCCGAGCAGTACTTC. Protein: CASSLRGPQAEQYF.

This clone was seen just once. The chain links TRBV6-1 to TRBJ1-5; tentative D call: TRBD1 (5 bases). Between the trimmed V and J ends, which lost 4 bases and 3 bases, there was a span of 13 bases. From germline, CDR1 is MNHNS and CDR2 SASEGT. The CDR3 is made up of 15 amino acids. The CDR3 protein is CASSVVQANNQPQHF. CDR3 DNA sequence: TGTGCCAGCAGTGTTGTACAGGCGAACAATCAGCCCCAGCATTTT.

In nucleotides, the CDR3 is TGTGCCAGCAGCGTAGTAGGAGGTCGTGCAGATACGCAGTATTTT. Translating it yields CASSVVGGRADTQYF. V usage is TRBV9 and J usage is TRBJ2-3, with TRBD2 as a possible D gene (5 bases). This CDR3 has 15 residues. Trimming took 0 bases from V and 4 from J, leaving 12 bases between them. Germline V gene sequence: CDR1 SGDLS, CDR2 YYNGEE.

V and J are TRBV5-1 and TRBJ2-1, with 12 bases that match TRBD2. V gave up 8 bases and J gave up 0 bases; unmatched junction bases: 9. This CDR3 spans 17 amino acids. CDR1 and CDR2 from the germline V gene are SGHRS and YFSETQ. CDR3 amino acids: CASSSGRASSSYNEQFF. CDR3 nucleotides: TGCGCCAGTTCTAGCGGGAGGGCGTCTAGCTCCTACAATGAGCAGTTCTTC.

This clone was recorded once. This sequence joins TRBV4-1 and TRBJ2-7, with 7 bases aligning to TRBD1. The germline V gene has CDR1 MGHRA and CDR2 YSYEKL. V lost 2 bases, J lost 1 base, and 5 bases stayed unmatched. This CDR3 is 15 amino acids long. DNA of the CDR3: TGCGCCAGCAGCCAAACACAGGGGTCATCCTACGAGCAGTACTTC. The encoded protein is CASSQTQGSSYEQYF.

In its sample, this clone was seen a few times. V and J are TRBV18 and TRBJ2-7, with D possibly matching TRBD1 (6 bases). Between the trimmed V and J ends, which lost 3 bases and 0 bases, there was a span of 6 bases. Per germline, CDR1 KGHSH and CDR2 LQKENI. The CDR3 loop spans 13 amino acids. The CDR3 loop reads CASSPDSSYEQYF. In DNA form, the CDR3 reads TGTGCCAGCTCACCGGACAGCTCCTACGAGCAGTACTTC.

CDR3 bases: TGCGCCAGCAGCCTTCTCCCGGAGAGCACAGATACGCAGTATTTT. Its translation: CASSLLPESTDTQYF. The chain has TRBV4-1 and TRBJ2-3; D gene uncertain. This CDR3 has 15 amino acids. The ends were cut back, 4 bases at V and 0 bases at J, with 11 bases in the middle. Germline CDR1 MGHRA, CDR2 YSYEKL.

The V and J genes are TRBV5-6 and TRBJ1-2, with 9 bases fitting TRBD1. Germline V gene data show CDR1 as SGHDT and CDR2 as YYEEEE. The CDR3 totals 13 residues. V shed 0 bases and J 12 bases; nucleotides not matched to a gene: 6. For the CDR3, the DNA is TGTGCCAGCAGCTTGGCGGGGACAGGGCGGCACACCTTC. Protein product: CASSLAGTGRHTF.

A few counts support this clone. This chain links TRBV4-2 with TRBJ2-7, with TRBD1 matching 7 bases. V lost 0 bases, J lost 1 base, and 3 bases stayed unmatched. This CDR3 is 15 amino acids long. The germline V gene has CDR1 LGHNA and CDR2 YNFKEQ. The CDR3 is CASSQEPGQSYEQYF. The CDR3 coding sequence is TGTGCCAGCAGCCAAGAACCGGGACAGTCCTACGAGCAGTACTTC.

The chain uses TRBV5-6 and TRBJ2-7; D is ambiguous. Trimming took off 1 base at V and 4 bases at J, with 6 bases between the two ends. CDR3 length: 12 residues. Germline CDR1 reads SGHDT; CDR2 reads YYEEEE. CDR3 sequence reads: CASSLTEYEQYF. CDR3 nucleotides: TGTGCCAGCAGCTTGACAGAGTACGAGCAGTACTTC. Looking up the rest from reference TRBV5-6 and TRBJ2-7 gives the full variable domain: DAGVTQSPTHLIKTRGQQVTLRCSPKSGHDTVSWYQQALGQGPQFIFQYYEEEERQRGNFPDRFSGHQFPNYSSELNVNALLLGDSALYLCASSLTEYEQYFGPGTRLTVT.

The chain recombines TRBV5-4 with TRBJ1-3, with 7 nucleotides matching TRBD1. V lost 3 bases to trimming and J lost 2 bases; unmatched junction nucleotides: 8. Germline V gene sequence: CDR1 SGHNT, CDR2 YYREEE (reference sequence). The CDR3 extends over 16 amino acids. CDR3 sequence reads: CASSSMTGRAGNTIYF. Written as DNA, the CDR3 is TGTGCCAGCAGCTCAATGACAGGGAGGGCTGGAAACACCATATATTTT. Combining the CDR3 with reference TRBV5-4 and TRBJ1-3 gives the whole variable domain ETGVTQSPTHLIKTRGQQVTLRCSSQSGHNTVSWYQQALGQGPQFIFQYYREEENGRGNFPPRFSGLQFPNYSSELNVNALELDDSALYLCASSSMTGRAGNTIYFGEGSWLTVV.

This clone has only a few counts. This CDR3 reads CASKRQGSSSTF. The CDR3 bases are TGTGCCAGCAAAAGACAGGGGTCCTCTAGCACCTTC. This sequence joins TRBV11-2 and TRBJ1-2; 8 nucleotides line up with TRBD1. The CDR3 has 12 amino acids. V lost 7 bases to trimming and J lost 13 bases; unmatched junction nucleotides: 11. Germline V gives CDR1 SGHAT, CDR2 FQNNGV.

This chain joins TRBV6-5 and TRBJ2-7; D uncertain. V lost 4 bases to trimming and J lost 1 base, with 14 bases between them. This CDR3 contains 15 residues. Looked up from germline, CDR1 is MNHEY and CDR2 is SVGAGI. CDR3 nucleotides: TGTGCCAGCAGTTCACAAGGTAGTACTTCCTACGAGCAGTACTTC. Protein sequence: CASSSQGSTSYEQYF.